These 20 T cell receptor beta chains were sequenced from one sample in a study of molecular identifiers for immune sequencing clone quantification (dated 2018 in TCRdb). The library was obtained by PCR. Reads for this sample came from an Illumina HiSeq 4000. TCRdb applied fastp at Q25 and MiXCR to the public reads, then kept only in-frame beta chains. Duplicate CDR3 protein sequences are folded into a single record with the most common DNA and genes. Present in this sample are more than 450,000 distinct CDR3 sequences, roughly 23% of which were seen just once. Around 0.84% of the sample rests with the top ten. What was sequenced was naive CD8+ T cells from blood, with Jurkat cell RNA spiked in. The sample's cell subset or site label is to be understood as: FACS-sorted CD8+CD4-CCR7+CD45RA+ naive T cells. The receptor set was obtained from a human donor in good health. Some libraries in this study had Jurkat cell RNA spiked in.

This clonotype was seen at least ten times. This chain uses TRBV6-6 with TRBJ2-3; 7 bases map to TRBD2. The length of the CDR3 is 16 residues. Germline CDR1 MNHNY, CDR2 SVGAGI (reference sequence). Losses at the gene ends were 6 bases for V and 0 bases for J; bases not matched to a gene: 9. The chain's CDR3 is CASSNLAETSTDTQYF. CDR3 in DNA: TGTGCCAGCAGCAATCTAGCGGAAACTAGCACAGATACGCAGTATTTT.

This clonotype was seen more than once but under ten times. The V gene is TRBV5-1, the J gene TRBJ1-4; D unresolved. The CDR3 has 16 residues. Germline CDR1 and CDR2: SGHRS and YFSETQ. Trimming removed 0 bases at V and 7 bases at J, with 16 bases between. For the CDR3, the DNA is TGCGCCAGCAGCTTGGATTGGTCAGCGTGGGGTGAAAAACTGTTTTTT. Protein sequence: CASSLDWSAWGEKLFF.

On this clonotype itself: With a much larger clone just one base away, this may be a read error. CDR3 in DNA: TGCGCCAGCAGCCAACCCGCGGATACGCAGTGTTTT. This translates into CASSQPADTQCF. This chain connects TRBV4-1 to TRBJ2-3; D is uncertain. Germline V gives CDR1 MGHRA, CDR2 YSYEKL. CDR3 length: 12 residues.

On this clonotype itself: This may be a read error, as it is one base from a much larger clone. The chain recombines TRBV27 with TRBJ2-7; possibly TRBD2 for D (6 bases). CDR1 is MNHEY and CDR2 is SMNVEV in the germline V gene (reference sequence). There are 15 residues in the CDR3. The CDR3 reads CAGSFDGRGAYEQYF. DNA of the CDR3: TGTGCCGGCAGCTTCGATGGGCGGGGAGCCTACGAGCAGTACTTC.

This clonotype was detected many times. The chain links TRBV7-6 to TRBJ2-3; the D gene is possibly TRBD2 (7 bases). V was shortened by 3 bases and J by 6 bases, with 16 bases between the two germline ends. The CDR3 sequence is 15 residues long. Germline V gene sequence: CDR1 SGHVS, CDR2 FNYEAQ. DNA for the CDR3: TGTGCCAGCAGCTTCCCGGGGGGCCCCGGGGATACGCAGTATTTT. Its translation is CASSFPGGPGDTQYF.

A few counts support this clonotype. The CDR3 loop is CASSLVAGGKETQYF. The CDR3, as DNA: TGTGCCAGCAGCTTAGTAGCGGGGGGTAAAGAGACCCAGTACTTC. This chain joins TRBV7-9 and TRBJ2-5, with 10 bases lining up with TRBD2. The CDR3 is 15 amino acids. The germline gives CDR1 SEHNR, CDR2 FQNEAQ (reference sequence). The trim removed 1 base at V and 3 bases at J, leaving 2 bases unmatched.

Comment on this clonotype: A much more abundant neighbour one base away suggests this may be a read error. The final CDR3 position lacks the conserved phenylalanine or tryptophan, pointing to a likely read error. This chain connects TRBV28 to TRBJ2-3; D is perhaps TRBD2 (7 bases). V shed 9 bases and J shed 11 bases, with 18 bases lying between them. The CDR3 extends over 12 amino acids. Germline V lookup: CDR1 MDHEN, CDR2 SYDVKM. The DNA of the CDR3 is TGTGCCAGTACTGAGGGGGGGCTAGTGCAGTATTCT. Translated, it gives CASTEGGLVQYS.

This clonotype was seen a handful of times. The chain recombines TRBV6-5 with TRBJ1-5; 7 nucleotides line up with TRBD1. The CDR3 totals 14 residues. Trimming took 6 bases from V and 0 from J; bases not matched to a gene: 2. The V gene's germline CDR1 is MNHEY and CDR2 SVGAGI. CDR3 DNA: TGTGCCAGCAGGGGGACAGCTAGCAATCAGCCCCAGCATTTT. Encoded protein: CASRGTASNQPQHF.

The rearrangement uses TRBV5-1 and TRBJ2-1, with 10 bases fitting TRBD2. The CDR3 spans 16 residues. From germline, CDR1 is SGHRS and CDR2 YFSETQ. V shed 3 bases, J shed 5 bases, and the junction held 8 bases outside the gene matches. CDR3 residues: CASSSAIAGGDNEQFF. The CDR3 DNA is TGCGCCAGCAGCTCAGCCATAGCGGGAGGAGACAATGAGCAGTTCTTC.

This clonotype was counted a few times. The J gene is TRBJ1-1, the V gene TRBV27; no reliable D call. The germline V gene has CDR1 MNHEY and CDR2 SMNVEV (reference sequence). The V end lost 2 bases, the J end lost 7 bases, and 11 bases lay between the germline ends. The CDR3 length is 13 residues. The CDR3 nucleotides read TGTGCCAGCAGTTTAGGTTGGAAAGGTGAAGCTTTCTTT. The encoded protein is CASSLGWKGEAFF.

Worth noting for this clonotype: It may be a read error: a sequence one base away is much more abundant. The chain employs TRBV7-9 and TRBJ1-1; tentative D call: TRBD1 (5 bases). With 2 bases removed from V and 3 bases from J, the gap between germline ends came to 19 bases. The CDR3 is made up of 17 amino acids. Germline assignment: CDR1 SEHNR and CDR2 FQNEAQ (reference sequence). This chain's CDR3 is CASSLLTGQGPHTEAFF. The CDR3 coding sequence is TGTGCCAGCAGCTTACTAACCGGTCAGGGTCCACACACTGAAGCTTTCTTT.

This clonotype was observed at least ten times. This rearrangement joins TRBV25-1 to TRBJ2-7; the D call may be TRBD1 or TRBD2 (5 bases each). The CDR3 has 16 amino acids. Germline loops: CDR1 MGHDK, CDR2 SYGVNS. Trimming took off 4 bases at V and 0 bases at J, with 16 bases between the two ends. CDR3 DNA sequence: TGTGCCAGCAGTGGCCCGGGGACCAAAAGCTCCTACGAGCAGTACTTC. This gives the protein CASSGPGTKSSYEQYF.

In this sample, this clonotype turned up many times. The V call is TRBV19, the J call TRBJ1-1, with D unresolved. V was cut by 6 bases and J by 2 bases, with 10 bases left in between. Germline CDR1 LNHDA, CDR2 SQIVND (reference sequence). The CDR3 covers 13 residues. The CDR3 coding sequence is TGTGCCAGTAGAGTCGGAACAAACACTGAAGCTTTCTTT. This sequence encodes CASRVGTNTEAFF.

Of note for this clonotype: This may arise from a read error, as a much more abundant clone is one base away. The chain's CDR3 is CSANLTGGGTDTQYF. Here the CDR3 DNA reads TGCAGCGCAAACCTTACCGGGGGGGGCACAGATACGCAGTATTTT. This rearrangement joins TRBV29-1 to TRBJ2-3, with 8 bases aligning to TRBD2. This CDR3 region has 15 residues. Germline V CDR1 and CDR2: SQVTM, ANQGSEA. J gave up 1 base and V 7 bases, and 10 bases lay outside the gene matches.

As regards this clonotype: Possible read error: a much larger clone is one base away. The CDR3 sequence: CASSSGTSPSYEQCF. CDR3 bases: TGCGCCAGCAGCTCGGGGACTTCTCCATCCTACGAGCAGTGCTTC. The chain uses TRBV5-1 and TRBJ2-7, with a tentative D call TRBD2 (6 bases). The CDR3 contains 15 residues. Germline V lookup: CDR1 SGHRS, CDR2 YFSETQ.

CDR3 DNA sequence: TGTGCCAGCAGTTCCCAGTATCAGCCCCAGCATTTT. Amino acids: CASSSQYQPQHF. This chain joins TRBV12-3 or TRBV12-4 and TRBJ1-5; D is undetermined. The CDR3 runs 12 residues. With 4 bases removed from V and 5 bases from J, the gap between germline ends came to 6 bases.

J is TRBJ2-7 and V is TRBV20-1, with 7 positions matching TRBD1. The CDR3 is made up of 16 amino acids. The germline V gene encodes CDR1 DFQATT and CDR2 SNEGSKA (reference sequence). After removal of 2 bases from V and 1 base from J, the junction contained 11 bases not matched to a gene. Here the CDR3 DNA reads TGCAGTGCTAGACCTCGACAGGGATATAGGTCCTACGAGCAGTACTTC. Translated, it gives CSARPRQGYRSYEQYF.

Worth noting for this clonotype: This clone may be a read error of a much larger clone one base away. V usage is TRBV6-5 and J usage is TRBJ1-1; D gene uncertain. CDR3 length: 12 residues. The germline V gene has CDR1 MNHEY and CDR2 SVGAGI. CDR3 nucleotide sequence: TGTGCCAGCAGACGGAGTAGGACTGAAGCTTCCTTT. This translates into CASRRSRTEASF.

There are many counts of this clonotype. The chain links TRBV7-9 to TRBJ2-3; D perhaps matches TRBD2 (6 bases). Germline CDR1 and CDR2: SEHNR and FQNEAQ (reference sequence). The CDR3 consists of 16 residues. Trimming left V 4 bases short and J 6 bases short, with 20 bases between. The CDR3 DNA sequence: TGTGCCAGCAGCTCGTCGAGGCCCGCGGGGATGGATACGCAGTATTTT. This sequence encodes CASSSSRPAGMDTQYF.

In regard to this clonotype: The junction does not match germline at one end; this may be a read error. The V call is TRBV7-9, the J call TRBJ2-7; D ambiguous. The CDR3 runs to 12 residues. Germline V gene data show CDR1 as SEHNR and CDR2 as FQNEAQ (reference sequence). The CDR3 here is CASNLGLYEQYF. The DNA for the CDR3 is TGTGCCAGCAACTTAGGTCTCTACGAGCAGTACTTC.